The rows below give T cell receptor beta chains drawn from one sample of a study of OX40 agonist ivuxolimab in advanced cancers. The assay was immunoSEQ multiplex PCR, and TCRdb's table has in-frame clones only and misses some. The table lists 48,000 or so clones, around nine tenths of them singletons. Sequenced material: CD4+ or CD8+ T cells sorted from blood, taken in a trial of the OX40 agonist ivuxolimab. Source of these receptors: an adult with an advanced solid tumor such as melanoma, head and neck, liver or kidney cancer. Both conserved end residues are part of each CDR3. Each record gives: D gene, clone size, V gene, J gene, CDR3 protein, CDR3 DNA. D genes are given only for firm matches. A clone size is listed for some rows: how often the clone was seen (once, few, many), or a class if it is expanded.

>TRBD2|-|TRBV19|TRBJ2-3
CASSTSSGSANTQYF
TGTGCCAGTAGTACCTCCAGCGGGAGTGCAAATACGCAGTATTTT
>-|-|TRBV19|TRBJ2-7
CASSDRQDYEQYF
TGTGCCAGTAGTGACCGACAGGACTACGAGCAGTACTTC
>-|-|TRBV6-1|TRBJ2-5
CACASGAYQETQYF
TGTGCCTGCGCATCAGGGGCCTACCAAGAGACCCAGTACTTC
>-|-|TRBV28|TRBJ2-5
CASSFGGGLEETQYF
TGTGCCAGCAGTTTTGGGGGGGGGCTGGAAGAGACCCAGTACTTC
>-|-|TRBV6-1|TRBJ1-2
CASGFDYGYTF
TGTGCCAGCGGATTTGACTATGGCTACACCTTC
>-|-|TRBV7-8|TRBJ2-3
CASSIKVDTQYF
TGTGCCAGCAGCATTAAGGTGGATACGCAGTATTTT
>-|-|TRBV21-1|TRBJ1-1
CASSKCSPGMNTEAFF
TGTGCCAGCAGCAAATGTTCCCCGGGGATGAACACTGAAGCTTTCTTT
>TRBD1|-|TRBV28|TRBJ1-5
CASSLGQGGFQPQHF
TGTGCCAGCAGTTTGGGACAGGGGGGATTTCAGCCCCAGCATTTT
>-|-|TRBV29-1|TRBJ1-2
CSVEDDRASYGYTF
TGCAGCGTTGAAGATGACCGGGCTAGCTATGGCTACACCTTC
>-|-|TRBV6-6|TRBJ1-2
CASSFDATGNGYTF
TGTGCCAGCAGTTTCGACGCCACCGGGAATGGCTACACCTTC
>TRBD2|once|TRBV7-9|TRBJ2-1
CASSLGEGIYNEQFF
TGTGCCAGCAGCTTAGGGGAGGGTATCTACAATGAGCAGTTCTTC
>-|-|TRBV4-1|TRBJ1-5
CASSQLGQWGNQPQHF
TGCGCCAGCAGCCAATTAGGACAGTGGGGCAATCAGCCCCAGCATTTT
>TRBD1|-|TRBV30|TRBJ1-2
CAWTPDRDDGYTF
TGTGCCTGGACCCCGGACAGGGACGATGGCTACACCTTC
>-|medium-sized|TRBV11-3|TRBJ2-1
CASSLIENEQFF
TGTGCCAGCAGCTTAATCGAAAATGAGCAGTTCTTC
>-|-|TRBV25-1|TRBJ1-3
CASSEGNTIYF
TGTGCCAGCAGTGAAGGGAACACCATATATTTT
>-|-|TRBV6-1|TRBJ2-2
CASAVTGELFF
TGTGCCAGCGCGGTCACCGGGGAGCTGTTTTTT
>-|-|TRBV7-9|TRBJ1-2
CASGMGSDYGYTF
TGTGCCAGCGGGATGGGTTCGGATTATGGCTACACCTTC
>-|-|TRBV7-8|TRBJ1-1
CASSLTWGAEAFF
TGTGCCAGCAGCCTAACGTGGGGGGCTGAAGCTTTCTTT
>-|-|TRBV5-1|TRBJ1-4
CASSPGWKATNEKLFF
TGCGCCAGCAGCCCGGGTTGGAAGGCAACTAATGAAAAACTGTTTTTT
>TRBD1|-|TRBV5-6|TRBJ1-2
CASSLGTGSNYGYTF
TGTGCCAGCAGCTTAGGGACAGGGTCTAACTATGGCTACACCTTC
>TRBD1|-|TRBV4-1|TRBJ1-5
CASSQVGRGLPNQPQHF
TGCGCCAGCAGCCAAGTAGGGAGGGGGCTACCTAATCAGCCCCAGCATTTT
>-|-|TRBV28|TRBJ1-3
CASSRGGDSGNTIYF
TGTGCCAGCAGCCGCGGCGGAGACTCTGGAAACACCATATATTTT
>-|-|TRBV5-6|TRBJ1-5
CASSLQGDNQPQHF
TGTGCCAGCAGCTTACAGGGAGACAATCAGCCCCAGCATTTT
>-|-|TRBV5-6|TRBJ1-1
CASSLEGDTPEAFF
TGTGCCAGCAGCTTGGAGGGGGACACCCCTGAAGCTTTCTTT
>-|-|TRBV10-2|TRBJ2-5
CASSEVQTQYF
TGCGCCAGCAGTGAGGTGCAGACCCAGTACTTC
>-|-|TRBV7-9|TRBJ2-2
CASSLAPDTGELFF
TGTGCCAGCAGCTTAGCCCCCGACACCGGGGAGCTGTTTTTT
>-|few|TRBV6-5|TRBJ1-1
CASSYSIRGIEAFF
TGTGCCAGCAGTTACTCGATTAGGGGGATCGAAGCTTTCTTT
>-|once|TRBV6-5|TRBJ1-2
CASSSGYYGYTF
TGTGCCAGCAGTTCAGGGTACTATGGCTACACCTTC
>TRBD2|-|TRBV5-4|TRBJ2-5
CASSLKTSGPFQETQYF
TGTGCCAGCAGCTTAAAGACTAGCGGGCCCTTCCAAGAGACCCAGTACTTC
>-|-|TRBV5-1|TRBJ1-6
CASSFRKVNSPLHF
TGCGCCAGCAGCTTCCGGAAAGTGAATTCACCCCTCCACTTT
>TRBD2|-|TRBV7-9|TRBJ2-4
CASSTPGGGNIQYF
TGTGCCAGCAGCACCCCGGGGGGAGGCAACATTCAGTACTTC
>TRBD2|-|TRBV30|TRBJ2-1
CAWSRWEAGAYNEQFF
TGTGCCTGGTCTCGGTGGGAAGCGGGGGCTTACAATGAGCAGTTCTTC
>-|-|TRBV7-9|TRBJ2-1
CASSLAYGDTYNEQFF
TGTGCCAGCAGCTTAGCCTACGGGGATACCTACAATGAGCAGTTCTTC
>TRBD1|few|TRBV7-9|TRBJ1-6
CASSLAERTGEDSPLHF
TGTGCCAGCAGCTTAGCGGAGAGGACAGGGGAAGATTCACCCCTCCACTTT
>-|-|TRBV4-1|TRBJ2-3
CASSQEGMDTQYF
TGCGCCAGCAGCCAAGAGGGAATGGATACGCAGTATTTT
>TRBD1|-|TRBV10-3|TRBJ2-5
CASRAGTGDGETQYF
TGTGCCAGCAGGGCCGGGACAGGGGATGGTGAGACCCAGTACTTC
>-|-|TRBV11-3|TRBJ2-3
CASSLVRDPLDTQYF
TGTGCCAGCAGCCTCGTCCGGGATCCATTAGATACGCAGTATTTT